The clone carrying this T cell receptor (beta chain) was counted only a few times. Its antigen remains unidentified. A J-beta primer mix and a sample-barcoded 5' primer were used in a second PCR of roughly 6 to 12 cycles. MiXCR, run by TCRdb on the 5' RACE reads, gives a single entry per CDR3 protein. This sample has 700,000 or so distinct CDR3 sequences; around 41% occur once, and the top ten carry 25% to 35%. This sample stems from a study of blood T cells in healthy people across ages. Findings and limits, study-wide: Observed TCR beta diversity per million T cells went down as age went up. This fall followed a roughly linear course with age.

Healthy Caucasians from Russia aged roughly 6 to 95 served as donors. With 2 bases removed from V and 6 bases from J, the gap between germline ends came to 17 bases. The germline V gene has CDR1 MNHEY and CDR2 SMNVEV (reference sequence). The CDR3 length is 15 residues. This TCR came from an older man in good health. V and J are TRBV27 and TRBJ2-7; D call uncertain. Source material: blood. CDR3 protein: CASSLRLGRTPEQYF. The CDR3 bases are TGTGCCAGCAGTTTAAGACTTGGACGGACCCCCGAGCAGTACTTC.